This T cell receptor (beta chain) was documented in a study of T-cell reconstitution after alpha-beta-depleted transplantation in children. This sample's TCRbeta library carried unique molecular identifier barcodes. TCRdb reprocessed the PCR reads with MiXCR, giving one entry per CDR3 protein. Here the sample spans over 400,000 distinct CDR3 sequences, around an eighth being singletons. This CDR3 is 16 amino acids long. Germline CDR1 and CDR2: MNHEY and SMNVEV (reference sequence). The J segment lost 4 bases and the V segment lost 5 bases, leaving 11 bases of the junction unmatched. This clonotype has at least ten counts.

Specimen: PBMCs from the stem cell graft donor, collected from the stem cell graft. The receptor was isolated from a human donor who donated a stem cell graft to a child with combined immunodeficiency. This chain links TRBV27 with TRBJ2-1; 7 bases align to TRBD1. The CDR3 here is CASSTRDRVGYNEQFF. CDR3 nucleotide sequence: TGTGCCAGCAGTACACGAGACAGGGTCGGTTACAATGAGCAGTTCTTC.